This T cell receptor beta chain comes out of a study of cytomegalovirus exposure and HLA in healthy donors. Regarding the study as a whole: HLA alleles were associated with some 16,000 TCR beta sequences in a later analysis at 0.05 false discovery rate.

Concerning this clone: Its antigen is still unknown.

The PCR ran on 60 Vbeta and 13 Jbeta primers. Generated by immunoSEQ multiplex PCR, the TCRdb table keeps only in-frame clones and is missing some. This sample yields around 140,000 clones, of which around 77% are seen a single time; approximately 0.86% belongs to the top ten. The donors, nominally healthy at sampling, likely had unrecorded immune exposures. Trimming stripped 1 base from V and 9 bases from J, with 10 bases between. Per germline, CDR1 SEHNR and CDR2 FQNEAQ (reference sequence). The CDR3 covers 13 residues. The sequenced sample consisted of PBMCs. The J gene is TRBJ2-1, the V gene TRBV7-9; TRBD1 is a possible D gene (6 bases). The TCR was taken from an older woman in good health and CMV-seronegative. CDR3: CASSLDRVSEQFF. Here the CDR3 DNA reads TGTGCCAGCAGCTTAGACAGGGTCAGTGAGCAGTTCTTC.